This T cell receptor beta chain was documented in a study of blood T cell repertoires in COVID-19. Trimming took off 5 bases at V and 4 bases at J, with 17 bases between the two ends. Per the germline V gene, CDR1 is SGHAT and CDR2 is FQNNGV. This CDR3 has 15 residues. Everyone who took part was roughly 18 to 89 years old, and they came from about two dozen US areas. In the original processing: Amplified reference gene primers provided the basis for estimating nucleated cell counts. Method: immunoSEQ multiplex PCR; TCRdb's copy keeps in-frame clones and lacks some. The V and J calls and clone size come from that table; D and trimming were worked out from the DNA. The repertoire has some 370,000 clones, around 83% of them found once; the top ten carry about 5%.

The chain has TRBV11-2 and TRBJ2-5; D perhaps matches TRBD2 (7 bases). Sequencing used PBMCs or T cells enriched from blood (not recorded which). This clonotype originated in a woman between 50 and 59 years old who had recovered from COVID-19. The CDR3, as DNA: TGTGCCAGCAGCAGGGGGGGGGAAAGGTCAGAGACCCAGTACTTC. Its translation: CASSRGGERSETQYF. The full variable domain, in which reference TRBV11-2 and TRBJ2-5 provide the parts outside the CDR3, is EAGVAQSPRYKIIEKRQSVAFWCNPISGHATLYWYQQILGQGPKLLIQFQNNGVVDDSQLPKDRFSAERLKGVDSTLKIQPAKLEDSAVYLCASSRGGERSETQYFGPGTRLLVL.